This note documents a single T cell receptor beta chain sequence. These data come from a study of T cell changes during pregnancy in multiple sclerosis. Profiled with immunoSEQ multiplex PCR; TCRdb holds only in-frame clones, not every one. The sample lists 90,000 to 100,000 clones; 90% to 95% were seen once. CDR1 is LNHNV, CDR2 YYDKDF, per germline (reference sequence). The length of the CDR3 is 14 residues. V trimming: 9 bases; J trimming: 3 bases; junction bases outside the gene matches: 8. This chain joins TRBV15 and TRBJ2-7, with TRBD2 matching 10 bases. This receptor was taken from a female donor with multiple sclerosis, enrolled in a pregnancy study. Sequences were derived from peripheral blood, sampled in the third trimester of pregnancy. In nucleotides, the CDR3 is TGTGCCACAAGTCCTAGCGGGAGTCTCTACGAGCAGTACTTC. This translates into CATSPSGSLYEQYF.